What follows are 24 T cell receptor beta chains derived from one specimen sequenced in a study of blood T cell repertoires in COVID-19 (TCRdb year 2020). The library was obtained by the immunoSEQ multiplex PCR assay. TCRdb obtained this table from immuneACCESS and retained in-frame rearrangements with V and J assigned. These tables miss some clones; where compared with another copy, unresolved V genes account for less than half of the shortfall, and the remainder is unexplained. For this sample there are a few hundred thousand clones; over 65% appear just once. The ten largest clones represent around 1% of the sample. The sample consisted of peripheral blood. The receptors were gathered from a human donor with acute or convalescent COVID-19. The donor label of this sample is uncertain.

The chain couples TRBV18 to TRBJ2-1; 12 positions match TRBD2. Germline-derived CDR1 and CDR2 are KGHSH and LQKENI. The CDR3 spans 16 residues. V lost 1 base, J lost 6 bases, and 4 bases stayed unmatched. In DNA, the CDR3 is TGTGCCAGCTCACCACTTCCGGGACTAGCGGGCAATGAGCAGTTCTTC. This sequence encodes CASSPLPGLAGNEQFF.

CDR3 protein: CASSHPGTLQYF. The CDR3 DNA is TGTGCCAGCAGCCACCCCGGGACTTTGCAGTACTTC. The V call is TRBV3-1 (or the pseudogene TRBV3-2), the J call TRBJ2-7; a possible D gene is TRBD2 (6 bases). Looked up from germline, CDR1 is LGHDT and CDR2 is YNNKEL (reference sequence). The CDR3 sequence is 12 residues long. V was clipped by 3 bases and J by 9 bases, with 12 bases between them.

This clone was recorded once. J is TRBJ1-1 and V is TRBV7-9; D is unresolved. Per the germline V gene, CDR1 is SEHNR and CDR2 is FQNEAQ (reference sequence). The CDR3 sequence is 12 residues long. The V end lost 3 bases, the J end lost 5 bases, and 7 bases lay between the germline ends. The CDR3 DNA sequence: TGTGCCAGCAGCTTGGCAGAAACTGAAGCTTTCTTT. Translation: CASSLAETEAFF.

The V and J genes are TRBV21-1 and TRBJ2-6; TRBD1 is taken as the D call from the table, unchecked against the DNA. TRBV21-1 constitutes a pseudogene. This CDR3 has 17 residues. The CDR3 reads CASSLGGHPSGANVLTF. For the CDR3, the DNA is TGTGCCAGCAGCCTAGGCGGACATCCCTCTGGGGCCAACGTCCTGACTTTC.

The chain couples TRBV3-1 (or the pseudogene TRBV3-2) to TRBJ1-4; weak D call: TRBD1 (6 bases). Germline V lookup: CDR1 LGHDT, CDR2 YNNKEL (reference sequence). The CDR3 covers 15 residues. With 0 bases removed from V and 5 bases from J, the gap between germline ends came to 10 bases. Here the CDR3 reads CASSQEDRTNEKLFF. As DNA, the CDR3 is TGTGCCAGCAGCCAAGAAGACAGGACCAATGAAAAACTGTTTTTT.

DNA for the CDR3: TGTGCCAGCAGCGAACAGGGGTTCGGGACCCAGTACTTC. This translates into CASSEQGFGTQYF. The genes are TRBV2 and TRBJ2-5, with TRBD1 identical over 7 bases. The trim removed 6 bases at V and 7 bases at J, leaving 8 bases unmatched. There are 13 residues in the CDR3. Germline CDR1 and CDR2: SNHLY and FYNNEI.

The V call is TRBV6-1, the J call TRBJ1-2; TRBD1 might be the D (6 bases). The CDR3 spans 12 residues. Germline CDR1 MNHNS, CDR2 SASEGT. V gave up 3 bases and J gave up 4 bases, with 6 bases separating them. CDR3 protein: CASSDRGYGYTF. In DNA, the CDR3 is TGTGCCAGCAGTGACAGGGGCTATGGCTACACCTTC.

V usage is TRBV5-5 and J usage is TRBJ1-2; 10 bases align to TRBD1. V shed 6 bases, J shed 3 bases, and the junction held 8 bases outside the gene matches. Looked up from germline, CDR1 is SGHKS and CDR2 is YYEKEE (reference sequence). This CDR3 comprises 15 residues. The CDR3, as DNA: TGTGCCAGCAATGGTAGGGACAGGGGAGACTATGGCTACACCTTC. Residues: CASNGRDRGDYGYTF.

This sequence joins TRBV2 and TRBJ1-4; the match to TRBD1 covers 8 bases. This CDR3 is 16 amino acids long. The germline V gene has CDR1 SNHLY and CDR2 FYNNEI. With V trimmed by 8 bases and J by 0 bases, 8 bases remained unmatched. CDR3 DNA: TGTGCCAGCCGTTACAGGGGGTCTGCAACTAATGAAAAACTGTTTTTT. Residues: CASRYRGSATNEKLFF.

The rearrangement links TRBV5-6 to TRBJ2-7; possible D gene TRBD2, 5 bases. Germline-derived CDR1 and CDR2 are SGHDT and YYEEEE. The CDR3 is made up of 14 amino acids. V was shortened by 2 bases and J by 5 bases, with 14 bases between the two germline ends. CDR3 coding DNA: TGTGCCAGCAGCTTCAAACGGGGAAGAAACGAGCAGTACTTC. This encodes CASSFKRGRNEQYF.

V usage is TRBV12-3 or TRBV12-4 and J usage is TRBJ1-1, with D possibly being TRBD1 (5 bases). The CDR3 has 12 residues. Trimming stripped 8 bases from V and 5 bases from J, with 12 bases between. CDR3 region: CASGWGGTEAFF. The CDR3 DNA reads TGTGCCAGCGGATGGGGGGGAACTGAAGCTTTCTTT.

The table lists this clone with a few counts. The chain combines TRBV5-5 with TRBJ2-7; 9 bases are a match to TRBD2. This CDR3 has 14 residues. Germline V gene lookup returns CDR1 SGHKS and CDR2 YYEKEE (reference sequence). With 1 base clipped from V and 3 bases from J, the junction kept 2 bases outside the gene matches. The CDR3 loop is CASSLQAGGYEQYF. CDR3 coding DNA: TGTGCCAGCAGCTTGCAAGCGGGGGGCTACGAGCAGTACTTC. Variable domain in full (rest from reference TRBV5-5 and TRBJ2-7): DAGVTQSPTHLIKTRGQQVTLRCSPISGHKSVSWYQQVLGQGPQFIFQYYEKEERGRGNFPDRFSARQFPNYSSELNVNALLLGDSALYLCASSLQAGGYEQYFGPGTRLTVT.

The chain carries TRBV30 and TRBJ1-2; D unclear. The V end lost 5 bases, the J end lost 0 bases, and 4 bases lay between the germline ends. The length of the CDR3 is 11 residues. Germline CDR1 is GTSNPN and CDR2 is SVGIG (reference sequence). In DNA, the CDR3 is TGTGCCTGGTCGGCTAACTATGGCTACACCTTC. Translation gives CAWSANYGYTF.

This chain connects TRBV28 to TRBJ2-1; D is perhaps TRBD2 (5 bases). The CDR3 contains 14 residues. V dropped 2 bases and J dropped 5 bases, with 10 bases sitting between them. Germline V lookup: CDR1 MDHEN, CDR2 SYDVKM. The CDR3 sequence is CASSLGRADNEQFF. CDR3 nucleotide sequence: TGTGCCAGCAGTTTAGGGCGGGCCGACAATGAGCAGTTCTTC. Variable domain in full (rest from reference TRBV28 and TRBJ2-1): DVKVTQSSRYLVKRTGEKVFLECVQDMDHENMFWYRQDPGLGLRLIYFSYDVKMKEKGDIPEGYSVSREKKERFSLILESASTNQTSMYLCASSLGRADNEQFFGPGTRLTVL.

The chain combines TRBV18 with TRBJ1-1; tentative D call: TRBD1 (5 bases). V gave up 4 bases and J gave up 5 bases, with 17 bases separating them. Germline loops: CDR1 KGHSH, CDR2 LQKENI. The CDR3 contains 15 residues. This CDR3 is CASSLRGGKGTEAFF. In DNA form, the CDR3 reads TGTGCCAGCTCACTCCGGGGGGGGAAGGGGACTGAAGCTTTCTTT. The full variable domain, its missing parts supplied by reference TRBV18 and TRBJ1-1, is NAGVMQNPRHLVRRRGQEARLRCSPMKGHSHVYWYRQLPEEGLKFMVYLQKENIIDESGMPKERFSAEFPKEGPSILRIQQVVRGDSAAYFCASSLRGGKGTEAFFGQGTRLTVV.

The chain links TRBV5-8 to TRBJ2-7; TRBD1 might be the D (5 bases). Per the germline V gene, CDR1 is SGHTS and CDR2 is YDEGEE. V was clipped by 3 bases and J by 1 base, with 11 bases between them. The CDR3 is 14 amino acids. CDR3 sequence reads: CASSSITGSYEQYF. CDR3 DNA sequence: TGTGCCAGCAGCTCAATAACAGGTTCCTACGAGCAGTACTTC. Based on the CDR3 plus reference TRBV5-8 and TRBJ2-7, the full variable domain is EAGVTQSPTHLIKTRGQQATLRCSPISGHTSVYWYQQALGLGLQFLLWYDEGEERNRGNFPPRFSGRQFPNYSSELNVNALELEDSALYLCASSSITGSYEQYFGPGTRLTVT.

The chain combines TRBV10-1 with TRBJ1-5; 9 nucleotides match TRBD1. The V segment lost 8 bases and the J segment 4 bases; nucleotides outside the gene matches: 6. This CDR3 contains 14 residues. Germline CDR1 WNHNN, CDR2 SYGVQD (reference sequence). CDR3 loop: CASGDRASNQPQHF. DNA of the CDR3: TGCGCCAGCGGGGACAGGGCTTCTAATCAGCCCCAGCATTTT.

The V call is TRBV9, the J call TRBJ1-3; D unresolved. Per the germline V gene, CDR1 is SGDLS and CDR2 is YYNGEE. There are 16 residues in the CDR3. V was trimmed by 3 bases and J by 0 bases, leaving 13 bases between them. CDR3 in DNA: TGTGCCAGCAGCGAGAGAGGGTTAGGCTCTGGAAACACCATATATTTT. This sequence encodes CASSERGLGSGNTIYF.

This clone was found a few times. The CDR3 sequence is CASSFDGGAADTQYF. CDR3 DNA: TGTGCCAGCAGTTTCGACGGGGGGGCGGCAGATACGCAGTATTTT. The chain combines TRBV28 with TRBJ2-3; TRBD2 matches 8 bases. V lost 3 bases and J lost 4; bases outside the gene matches: 6. CDR1 is MDHEN, CDR2 SYDVKM, per germline. There are 15 residues in the CDR3.

The chain joins TRBV28 to TRBJ2-6; 7 bases match TRBD1. This CDR3 comprises 15 residues. Germline V lookup: CDR1 MDHEN, CDR2 SYDVKM. The CDR3, as DNA: TGTGCTTCGAGGGCAGGGGGATCTGGGGCCAACGTCCTGACTTTC. Translation: CASRAGGSGANVLTF.

This clone was seen only a few times. The J gene is TRBJ2-1, the V gene TRBV6-6, with TRBD2 identical over 7 bases. The CDR3 spans 13 residues. V shed 6 bases, J shed 6 bases, and the junction held 5 bases outside the gene matches. Germline CDR1 and CDR2: MNHNY and SVGAGI (reference sequence). CDR3 residues: CASRRETPNEQFF. As DNA, the CDR3 is TGTGCCAGCAGGCGGGAGACTCCCAATGAGCAGTTCTTC.

The V and J genes are TRBV7-9 and TRBJ2-5; 8 bases are shared with TRBD2. CDR1 and CDR2 (germline): SEHNR, FQNEAQ (reference sequence). V lost 4 bases to trimming and J lost 2 bases; unmatched junction nucleotides: 12. The CDR3 spans 17 residues. For the CDR3, the DNA is TGTGCCAGCAGCTCGGACGCCGGGACTAGAATACAAGAGACCCAGTACTTC. This codes for CASSSDAGTRIQETQYF.

This clone has just one count. The chain couples TRBV7-9 to TRBJ1-5; a weak D match, TRBD1 (5 bases). V lost 3 bases and J 1 base, leaving 7 bases between the germline ends. The CDR3 contains 14 residues. CDR1 is SEHNR and CDR2 is FQNEAQ in the germline V gene (reference sequence). Here the CDR3 DNA reads TGTGCCAGCAGCTTTAGGGGAAGCAATCAGCCCCAGCATTTT. This translates into CASSFRGSNQPQHF. Supplemented by reference TRBV7-9 and TRBJ1-5, the full variable domain reads DTGVSQNPRHKITKRGQNVTFRCDPISEHNRLYWYRQTLGQGPEFLTYFQNEAQLEKSRLLSDRFSAERPKGSFSTLEIQRTEQGDSAMYLCASSFRGSNQPQHFGDGTRLSIL.

The V and J genes are TRBV19 and TRBJ2-2, with D unresolved. V lost 5 bases and J 3 bases, leaving 13 bases between the germline ends. The CDR3 contains 15 residues. Germline CDR1 is LNHDA and CDR2 is SQIVND (reference sequence). CDR3 sequence reads: CASSPLEYDTGELFF. DNA of the CDR3: TGTGCCAGTAGTCCCCTAGAATACGACACCGGGGAGCTGTTTTTT.